The 22 T cell receptor beta chains reported below all come from one sample, sequenced in a study of cytomegalovirus exposure and HLA in healthy donors. It was with 60 Vbeta and 13 Jbeta primers that the PCR ran. The method was immunoSEQ multiplex PCR; TCRdb's version includes in-frame clones alone and lacks a portion of them. The table includes 100,000 to 150,000 clones, approximately 78% detected once. The sample was PBMCs. All receptors derive from a woman between 45 and 65 years old in good health and CMV-seropositive.

The V and J genes are TRBV28 and TRBJ1-5; D perhaps matches TRBD1 (6 bases). The CDR3 length is 16 residues. Germline CDR1 and CDR2: MDHEN and SYDVKM. V was pared by 5 bases and J by 6 bases, with 20 bases between. CDR3 sequence: CASSPSGRAGAQPQHF. As DNA, the CDR3 is TGTGCCAGCAGTCCGTCGGGACGGGCAGGGGCTCAGCCCCAGCATTTT. Supplemented by reference TRBV28 and TRBJ1-5, the full variable domain reads DVKVTQSSRYLVKRTGEKVFLECVQDMDHENMFWYRQDPGLGLRLIYFSYDVKMKEKGDIPEGYSVSREKKERFSLILESASTNQTSMYLCASSPSGRAGAQPQHFGDGTRLSIL.

V usage is TRBV7-9 and J usage is TRBJ1-2; possibly TRBD1 for D (6 bases). V was clipped by 2 bases and J by 8 bases, with 18 bases between them. The CDR3 runs 15 residues. CDR1 is SEHNR and CDR2 is FQNEAQ in the germline V gene (reference sequence). The CDR3 sequence: CASSLNLQGTEGYTF. CDR3 in DNA: TGTGCCAGCAGCTTAAACTTACAGGGTACGGAGGGCTACACCTTC.

This clone has a handful of counts. J is TRBJ1-2 and V is TRBV18; a weak D match, TRBD1 (5 bases). Germline V gives CDR1 KGHSH, CDR2 LQKENI. The CDR3 extends over 16 amino acids. Trimming shortened V by 0 bases and J by 1 base, and 12 bases separated the two germline ends. The DNA of the CDR3 is TGTGCCAGCTCACCACCGTCCATCGACAGTAACTATGGCTACACCTTC. It yields the protein CASSPPSIDSNYGYTF.

The chain uses TRBV12-5 and TRBJ2-1; unclear D gene. Germline CDR1 reads LGHNT; CDR2 reads FRNRAP. The CDR3 has 16 amino acids. Trimming removed 0 bases at V and 9 bases at J, with 18 bases between. As DNA, the CDR3 is TGTGCTAGTGGTTTGGTAAAAGTGATTCCTGGCGGTGAGCAGTTCTTC. This codes for CASGLVKVIPGGEQFF. Full variable domain (remainder filled in from reference TRBV12-5 and TRBJ2-1): DARVTQTPRHKVTEMGQEVTMRCQPILGHNTVFWYRQTMMQGLELLAYFRNRAPLDDSGMPKDRFSAEMPDATLATLKIQPSEPRDSAVYFCASGLVKVIPGGEQFFGPGTRLTVL.

The chain is built from TRBV7-9 and TRBJ2-7, with D tentatively TRBD1 (5 bases). The CDR3 runs to 14 residues. Germline lookup yields CDR1 SEHNR and CDR2 FQNEAQ (reference sequence). V shed 1 base and J shed 7 bases, with 14 bases lying between them. Here the CDR3 reads CASSLVAGPKEQYF. The DNA of the CDR3 is TGTGCCAGCAGCTTAGTGGCAGGGCCTAAGGAGCAGTACTTC.

This rearrangement joins TRBV9 to TRBJ2-5; 7 positions match TRBD1. The CDR3 runs 13 residues. V was pared by 4 bases and J by 2 bases, with 2 bases of the junction left unmatched. Looked up from germline, CDR1 is SGDLS and CDR2 is YYNGEE. This CDR3 reads CASSLRGQETQYF. The CDR3 DNA sequence: TGTGCCAGCAGCCTCAGGGGGCAAGAGACCCAGTACTTC.

Concerning this clone itself: One end of the junction does not line up with germline, which may come from a read error. The V gene is TRBV4-1, the J gene TRBJ2-4; no firm D call. The CDR3 covers 12 residues. In germline, CDR1 is MGHRA, CDR2 YSYEKL. The CDR3 protein is CASSQESNSQYF. The CDR3 bases are TGCGCCAGCAGCCAAGAATCGAACAGTCAGTACTTC.

This chain's CDR3 is CAWSVGREGQPQHF. CDR3 coding DNA: TGTGCCTGGAGTGTAGGAAGGGAGGGTCAGCCCCAGCATTTT. The rearrangement uses TRBV30 and TRBJ1-5; D ambiguous. Between the trimmed V and J ends, which lost 0 bases and 6 bases, there was a span of 12 bases. The CDR3 contains 14 residues. CDR1 is GTSNPN and CDR2 is SVGIG in the germline V gene (reference sequence).

This clone was detected once. The chain couples TRBV30 to TRBJ2-7, with D hard to call. V was shortened by 0 bases and J by 3 bases, with 6 bases between the two germline ends. CDR1 and CDR2 (germline): GTSNPN, SVGIG (reference sequence). The CDR3 has 12 residues. The CDR3 sequence is CAWSVDNYEQYF. The CDR3 nucleotides read TGTGCCTGGAGTGTAGACAACTACGAGCAGTACTTC.

This chain connects TRBV6-1 to TRBJ2-5; 8 nucleotides line up with TRBD1. With V trimmed by 2 bases and J by 4 bases, 3 bases remained unmatched. CDR3 length equals 14 residues. Per germline, CDR1 MNHNS and CDR2 SASEGT. The CDR3 protein is CASSEPGTGETQYF. CDR3 in DNA: TGTGCCAGCAGTGAACCCGGGACAGGAGAGACCCAGTACTTC.

The V gene is TRBV10-3, the J gene TRBJ1-1; a weak D match, TRBD1 (5 bases). V was clipped by 9 bases and J by 5 bases, with 10 bases between them. CDR3 length equals 11 residues. Per the germline V gene, CDR1 is ENHRY and CDR2 is SYGVKD. The DNA of the CDR3 is TGTGCCATTGGGGGGGTTACTGAAGCTTTCTTT. It encodes CAIGGVTEAFF.

This rearrangement joins TRBV2 to TRBJ2-5; 9 nucleotides match TRBD1. Germline-derived CDR1 and CDR2 are SNHLY and FYNNEI. The CDR3 consists of 14 residues. Unmatched junction bases numbered 8, after V lost 8 bases and J lost 4 bases. This CDR3 is CASSTGTGIETQYF. In DNA form, the CDR3 reads TGTGCCAGCTCTACCGGGACAGGGATAGAGACCCAGTACTTC.

V gene TRBV28 combines with J gene TRBJ2-7; 7 bases are a match to TRBD1. Germline lookup yields CDR1 MDHEN and CDR2 SYDVKM. The junction had 6 bases not matched to a gene; V was cut back by 7 bases and J by 0 bases. The length of the CDR3 is 14 residues. The CDR3 region is CASTLTGYSYEQYF. The CDR3 DNA reads TGTGCCAGCACCCTGACAGGGTACTCCTACGAGCAGTACTTC.

The rearrangement joins TRBV9 to TRBJ1-2; TRBD1 matches at 9 bases. This CDR3 region has 15 residues. The germline V gene has CDR1 SGDLS and CDR2 YYNGEE. V lost 3 bases, J lost 1 base, and 4 bases stayed unmatched. CDR3 sequence: CASSGTGAFNYGYTF. The CDR3 DNA reads TGTGCCAGCAGCGGGACAGGGGCGTTTAACTATGGCTACACCTTC.

On this clone itself: The sample has other DNA sequences that encode this CDR3 too. The CDR3 loop reads CASSLGAGRREQYF. In nucleotides, the CDR3 is TGCGCCAGCAGCTTGGGGGCCGGGAGGCGCGAGCAGTACTTC. V and J are TRBV5-1 and TRBJ2-7, with 7 bases matching TRBD2. Germline V gene lookup returns CDR1 SGHRS and CDR2 YFSETQ. This CDR3 region has 14 residues. J lost 6 bases, V lost 0 bases, and 6 bases had no gene match. The variable domain in full, completed from reference TRBV5-1 and TRBJ2-7, reads KAGVTQTPRYLIKTRGQQVTLSCSPISGHRSVSWYQQTPGQGLQFLFEYFSETQRNKGNFPGRFSGRQFSNSRSEMNVSTLELGDSALYLCASSLGAGRREQYFGPGTRLTVT.

As to this clone: This CDR3 is missing its conserved last phenylalanine or tryptophan, likely due to a read error. V and J are TRBV5-1 and TRBJ1-2; D not resolved. This CDR3 contains 14 residues. V was clipped by 4 bases and J by 0 bases, with 10 bases between them. Germline V CDR1 and CDR2: SGHRS, YFSETQ. The DNA of the CDR3 is TGCGCCAGCAGCCCCAGCAGTTCTAACTATGGCTACACCCTC. Protein product: CASSPSSSNYGYTL.

This rearrangement joins TRBV27 to TRBJ2-7; 7 bases fit TRBD2. CDR3 size: 14 residues. With V trimmed by 5 bases and J by 0 bases, 4 bases remained unmatched. In germline, CDR1 is MNHEY, CDR2 SMNVEV (reference sequence). The CDR3 DNA sequence: TGTGCCAGCAGTCAGGGAGGGAGCTCCTACGAGCAGTACTTC. Protein: CASSQGGSSYEQYF.

The rearrangement links TRBV10-2 to TRBJ2-5; 7 bases match TRBD2. This CDR3 region has 19 residues. CDR1 is WSHSY, CDR2 SAAADI, per germline. V was clipped by 5 bases and J by 0 bases; unmatched bases: 18. The CDR3 DNA is TGCGCCAGCAGTCCTCTTCTTTCTCGCGGGGAGGGGTACCAAGAGACCCAGTACTTC. Translating it yields CASSPLLSRGEGYQETQYF.

CDR3 DNA: TGTGCCAGCAGCTTTGGCCGAACCGGGATCGGGACAGATACGCAGTATTTT. The encoded protein is CASSFGRTGIGTDTQYF. The genes are TRBV5-5 and TRBJ2-3; possible D gene TRBD2, 5 bases. CDR1 and CDR2 from the germline V gene are SGHKS and YYEKEE (reference sequence). V lost 2 bases and J 3 bases, leaving 19 bases between the germline ends. The CDR3 runs to 17 residues.

V is TRBV27 and J is TRBJ1-2, with a possible D match to TRBD1 (5 bases). The CDR3 spans 14 residues. Trimming left V 5 bases short and J 2 bases short, with 12 bases between. Germline-derived CDR1 and CDR2 are MNHEY and SMNVEV (reference sequence). The CDR3 spells CASSLGRPNYGYTF. In nucleotides, the CDR3 is TGTGCCAGCAGTCTGGGGCGTCCCAACTATGGCTACACCTTC.

Details on this clone: At one end the junction does not follow the germline gene, possibly because of a read error. V and J are TRBV12-5 and TRBJ1-3, with TRBD1 identical over 7 bases. The CDR3 consists of 11 residues. CDR1 is LGHNT, CDR2 FRNRAP, per germline. CDR3 coding DNA: TGTGCTAGTGGTTTGATGGGGACAGTTAATTTT. Protein sequence: CASGLMGTVNF.

The rearrangement joins TRBV11-2 to TRBJ2-4; D perhaps matches TRBD2 (6 bases). In germline, CDR1 is SGHAT, CDR2 FQNNGV. Trimming took 1 base from V and 6 from J, leaving 13 bases between them. This CDR3 region has 15 residues. CDR3 bases: TGTGCCAGCAGCTTAGTCGGGGGATATGGAAACATTCAGTACTTC. It specifies CASSLVGGYGNIQYF. The variable domain in full, completed from reference TRBV11-2 and TRBJ2-4, reads EAGVAQSPRYKIIEKRQSVAFWCNPISGHATLYWYQQILGQGPKLLIQFQNNGVVDDSQLPKDRFSAERLKGVDSTLKIQPAKLEDSAVYLCASSLVGGYGNIQYFGAGTRLSVL.